Below are 31 T cell receptor beta chains sequenced from a single sample in a study of cytomegalovirus exposure and HLA in healthy donors. Amplification used 60 Vbeta primers and 13 Jbeta primers. This table comes from immunoSEQ multiplex PCR, and its TCRdb copy is limited to in-frame clones, with some not included. The sample gives roughly 130,000 clones, 75% to 85% of which show up once; 2.5% to 3% is in the top ten. The sequenced sample consisted of PBMCs. The receptors were gathered from a man aged 25 to 45 in good health and CMV-seronegative.

The rearrangement joins TRBV7-9 to TRBJ1-1; D gene unclear. The germline V gene encodes CDR1 SEHNR and CDR2 FQNEAQ (reference sequence). With 0 bases removed from V and 8 bases from J, the gap between germline ends came to 10 bases. The CDR3 runs 13 residues. The CDR3 region has the DNA TGTGCCAGCAGCTTAGCCGGTTACGTCGAAGCTTTCTTT. Translated: CASSLAGYVEAFF.

This clone was detected a few times. The gene calls are TRBV5-4 and TRBJ2-5, with 7 bases identical to TRBD2. CDR3 length: 16 amino acids. The germline CDR1 and CDR2 sequences are SGHNT and YYREEE (reference sequence). V trimming: 4 bases; J trimming: 4 bases; junction bases outside the gene matches: 13. CDR3 in DNA: TGTGCCAGCAGCGGGGGGGTCCTTCCGGTGGCAGAGACCCAGTACTTC. It translates to CASSGGVLPVAETQYF.

The J gene is TRBJ1-4, the V gene TRBV30; 8 bases align to TRBD1. Trimming removed 1 base from V and 5 bases from J; junction bases left unmatched: 3. CDR3 length: 14 amino acids. Per germline, CDR1 GTSNPN and CDR2 SVGIG (reference sequence). The CDR3 loop reads CAWSASGGNEKLFF. The CDR3 DNA sequence: TGTGCCTGGAGTGCCTCAGGGGGCAATGAAAAACTGTTTTTT.

The chain couples TRBV30 to TRBJ2-1; a possible D gene is TRBD1 (5 bases). CDR1 GTSNPN and CDR2 SVGIG come from the germline V gene (reference sequence). Trimming pared 0 bases from V and 14 bases from J, leaving 11 bases between. The CDR3 sequence is 11 residues long. The CDR3, as DNA: TGTGCCTGGAGTGTATTCAGGGATAAGTTCTTC. As protein: CAWSVFRDKFF. Full variable domain (rest looked up from reference TRBV30 and TRBJ2-1): SQTIHQWPATLVQPVGSPLSLECTVEGTSNPNLYWYRQAAGRGLQLLFYSVGIGQISSEVPQNLSASRPQDRQFILSSKKLLLSDSGFYLCAWSVFRDKFFGPGTRLTVL.

V and J are TRBV10-3 and TRBJ1-2, with D unclear. The CDR3 runs 14 residues. Trimming cost V 4 bases and J 0 bases, with 9 bases left between them. Germline values: CDR1 ENHRY, CDR2 SYGVKD. The CDR3 reads CAISVYLTNYGYTF. As DNA, the CDR3 is TGTGCCATCAGTGTTTATCTTACTAACTATGGCTACACCTTC.

Only one count was recorded for this clone. This chain connects TRBV29-1 to TRBJ2-7, with 8 bases lining up with TRBD1. Germline-derived CDR1 and CDR2 are SQVTM and ANQGSEA. This CDR3 spans 14 amino acids. Germline trimming cut 0 bases from V and 5 bases from J; bases unmatched to any gene: 6. CDR3 nucleotide sequence: TGCAGCGTTGAAGATGGACAGGGCTTTGACGAGCAGTACTTC. Translated, it gives CSVEDGQGFDEQYF.

The chain links TRBV7-3 to TRBJ2-7; the match to TRBD2 covers 7 bases. The CDR3 is 15 amino acids. Per the germline V gene, CDR1 is SGHTA and CDR2 is FQGTGA. V was clipped by 4 bases and J by 4 bases; unmatched bases: 10. CDR3: CASSYLGGGEYEQYF. The CDR3 bases are TGTGCCAGCAGCTATCTGGGGGGAGGGGAATACGAGCAGTACTTC.

V is TRBV7-9 and J is TRBJ2-1; 12 bases align to TRBD2. J gave up 5 bases and V 4 bases, and 3 bases lay outside the gene matches. This CDR3 has 15 residues. The germline gives CDR1 SEHNR, CDR2 FQNEAQ (reference sequence). CDR3 residues: CASSSTSGGDNEQFF. The CDR3 nucleotides are TGTGCCAGCAGCTCGACTAGCGGGGGTGACAATGAGCAGTTCTTC.

In DNA, the CDR3 is TGTGCCAGCAGCGTAGGACTAGCAACCTACTCCTACAATGAGCAGTTCTTC. It yields the protein CASSVGLATYSYNEQFF. This sequence joins TRBV9 and TRBJ2-1, with 7 bases aligning to TRBD2. The trim removed 0 bases at V and 0 bases at J, leaving 6 bases unmatched. The CDR3 has 17 amino acids. Germline CDR1 reads SGDLS; CDR2 reads YYNGEE.

Only one count was recorded for this clone. Mismatch with germline at one junction end may stem from a read error. V gene TRBV5-1 combines with J gene TRBJ1-5, with D unclear. This CDR3 region has 15 residues. Per germline, CDR1 SGHRS and CDR2 YFSETQ. CDR3 bases: TGCGCCAGCAGCTCCCGCCGGGAAAGCAATCAGCCCCAGAATTTT. It translates to CASSSRRESNQPQNF.

V gene TRBV4-1 combines with J gene TRBJ1-5; weak D call: TRBD1 (5 bases). CDR3 size: 17 residues. The germline V and J ends were trimmed by 4 bases and 0 bases, with 16 bases remaining between them. The germline CDR1 and CDR2 sequences are MGHRA and YSYEKL. The CDR3 DNA reads TGCGCCAGCAGCCGACTTACGGGGGGGGTTAGCAATCAGCCCCAGCATTTT. It is translated as CASSRLTGGVSNQPQHF.

This clone was seen just once. The chain employs TRBV10-2 and TRBJ2-7, with TRBD2 matching 10 bases. CDR3 length: 16 amino acids. The V and J ends lost 2 bases and 5 bases, in that order; junction bases with no gene match: 9. CDR1 is WSHSY and CDR2 is SAAADI in the germline V gene. This CDR3 is CASSETSGTVSHEQYF. CDR3 coding DNA: TGCGCCAGCAGTGAGACTAGCGGGACCGTTTCCCACGAGCAGTACTTC.

This rearrangement joins TRBV5-5 to TRBJ2-1; TRBD2 aligns across 11 bases. The V and J ends lost 2 bases and 6 bases, in that order; junction bases with no gene match: 4. This CDR3 has 15 amino acids. Germline CDR1 reads SGHKS; CDR2 reads YYEKEE (reference sequence). The CDR3 region is CASSLSLAGVNEQFF. The CDR3, as DNA: TGTGCCAGCAGCTTATCACTAGCGGGAGTCAATGAGCAGTTCTTC. The entire variable domain, with the rest obtained from reference TRBV5-5 and TRBJ2-1, is as follows: DAGVTQSPTHLIKTRGQQVTLRCSPISGHKSVSWYQQVLGQGPQFIFQYYEKEERGRGNFPDRFSARQFPNYSSELNVNALLLGDSALYLCASSLSLAGVNEQFFGPGTRLTVL.

V gene TRBV6-5 combines with J gene TRBJ2-1; 7 positions agree with TRBD2. Germline V gene data show CDR1 as MNHEY and CDR2 as SVGAGI. The CDR3 covers 16 residues. V was pared by 2 bases and J by 3 bases, with 7 bases of the junction left unmatched. In DNA form, the CDR3 reads TGTGCCAGCAGTTACAACGGACTAGATATCTACAATGAGCAGTTCTTC. It codes for CASSYNGLDIYNEQFF.

This rearrangement joins TRBV14 to TRBJ2-1; 11 bases match TRBD1. V was pared by 4 bases and J by 5 bases, with 25 bases of the junction left unmatched. Germline V lookup: CDR1 SGHDN, CDR2 FVKESK. This CDR3 is built from 22 residues. CDR3 residues: CASSPWDRGFGGWPAGDNEQFF. CDR3 DNA sequence: TGTGCCAGCAGCCCATGGGACAGGGGGTTTGGGGGATGGCCAGCGGGAGACAATGAGCAGTTCTTC.

The rearrangement uses TRBV2 and TRBJ2-6; D is uncertain. Per the germline V gene, CDR1 is SNHLY and CDR2 is FYNNEI. This CDR3 is built from 15 residues. The V and J ends lost 8 bases and 0 bases respectively, with 11 bases between them. The CDR3 region is CASPDSSSGANVLTF. The CDR3 nucleotides are TGTGCCAGCCCAGACTCTTCCTCTGGGGCCAACGTCCTGACTTTC.

Only a few counts were recorded for this clone. This chain joins TRBV9 and TRBJ1-4; weak D call: TRBD1 (5 bases). V dropped 4 bases and J dropped 6 bases, with 16 bases sitting between them. Germline V gene data show CDR1 as SGDLS and CDR2 as YYNGEE. CDR3 length equals 15 residues. The CDR3: CASSKTGTSDEKLFF. CDR3 nucleotides: TGTGCCAGCAGCAAAACGGGGACTTCGGATGAAAAACTGTTTTTT.

The chain couples TRBV11-2 to TRBJ1-1; D gene ambiguous. V dropped 4 bases and J dropped 2 bases, with 11 bases sitting between them. The CDR3 runs 14 residues. Germline lookup yields CDR1 SGHAT and CDR2 FQNNGV. CDR3 in DNA: TGTGCCAGCAGCTGGGGAGGGAGTAACACTGAAGCTTTCTTT. Protein product: CASSWGGSNTEAFF.

The chain employs TRBV27 and TRBJ1-5, with D possibly matching TRBD1 (6 bases). Trimming stripped 1 base from V and 5 bases from J, with 15 bases between. The CDR3 sequence is 16 residues long. Germline CDR1 reads MNHEY; CDR2 reads SMNVEV (reference sequence). DNA for the CDR3: TGTGCCAGCAGTTTATTGGGAACAGGGAGTTATCAGCCCCAGCATTTT. This encodes CASSLLGTGSYQPQHF.

This sequence joins TRBV12-5 and TRBJ1-5; 7 bases agree with TRBD1. J lost 1 base, V lost 1 base, and 4 bases had no gene match. Germline assignment: CDR1 LGHNT and CDR2 FRNRAP. The CDR3 is 16 amino acids. The CDR3, as DNA: TGTGCTAGTGGTTTGGGGCCACAGGGGAGCAATCAGCCCCAGCATTTT. Protein: CASGLGPQGSNQPQHF. Filled out from reference TRBV12-5 and TRBJ1-5, the complete variable domain reads DARVTQTPRHKVTEMGQEVTMRCQPILGHNTVFWYRQTMMQGLELLAYFRNRAPLDDSGMPKDRFSAEMPDATLATLKIQPSEPRDSAVYFCASGLGPQGSNQPQHFGDGTRLSIL.

This clone was found a few times. The rearrangement uses TRBV19 and TRBJ2-5; 7 positions agree with TRBD1. V lost 11 bases, J lost 3 bases, and 9 bases stayed unmatched. CDR3 length: 13 residues. Germline CDR1 LNHDA, CDR2 SQIVND (reference sequence). The CDR3 region is CARVDRVKETQYF. DNA for the CDR3: TGTGCCCGCGTAGACAGGGTAAAAGAGACCCAGTACTTC.

The chain combines TRBV7-8 with TRBJ2-7, with TRBD1 identical over 9 bases. Germline CDR1 is SGHVS and CDR2 is FQNEAQ. V trimming: 7 bases; J trimming: 6 bases; junction bases outside the gene matches: 16. The CDR3 contains 16 residues. The chain's CDR3 is CASTKPRDRVGSEQYF. The CDR3 nucleotides read TGTGCCAGCACGAAACCCCGGGACAGGGTCGGTTCCGAGCAGTACTTC.

The chain is built from TRBV6-5 and TRBJ2-7, with a weak D call TRBD1 (5 bases). Trimming pared 2 bases from V and 3 bases from J, leaving 17 bases between. The germline gives CDR1 MNHEY, CDR2 SVGAGI. This CDR3 region has 16 residues. DNA for the CDR3: TGTGCCAGCAGTTACGACAGCTCTCCATACATCTACGAGCAGTACTTC. Protein: CASSYDSSPYIYEQYF.

The rearrangement uses TRBV15 and TRBJ1-5, with D tentatively TRBD1 (5 bases). Per germline, CDR1 LNHNV and CDR2 YYDKDF (reference sequence). The CDR3 has 15 residues. V dropped 2 bases and J dropped 3 bases, with 11 bases sitting between them. CDR3 sequence (DNA): TGTGCCACCAGCAGACGTGACAGTATCAATCAGCCCCAGCATTTT. Protein sequence: CATSRRDSINQPQHF.

The chain employs TRBV9 and TRBJ2-1, with 8 bases matching TRBD2. The CDR3 spans 16 residues. Germline CDR1 SGDLS, CDR2 YYNGEE. V shed 3 bases, J shed 4 bases, and the junction held 9 bases outside the gene matches. DNA of the CDR3: TGTGCCAGCAGCGAGCGGGGGCTAGCGGCGTACAATGAGCAGTTCTTC. Translating it yields CASSERGLAAYNEQFF.

This clone has only one observation. The chain recombines TRBV6-1 with TRBJ2-7, with 7 bases fitting TRBD1. Per germline, CDR1 MNHNS and CDR2 SASEGT. Germline trimming cut 7 bases from V and 0 bases from J; bases unmatched to any gene: 3. The CDR3 has 13 residues. As DNA, the CDR3 is TGTGCCAGCAAAGGGGGCGCCTCCTACGAGCAGTACTTC. Amino acids: CASKGGASYEQYF.

The chain carries TRBV4-1 and TRBJ1-5, with 7 bases matching TRBD1. Germline CDR1 MGHRA, CDR2 YSYEKL. This CDR3 comprises 18 residues. Unmatched junction bases numbered 10, after V lost 0 bases and J lost 2 bases. CDR3 coding DNA: TGCGCCAGCAGCCAAGAATGGGACAGCGGAGATGGCAATCAGCCCCAGCATTTT. Amino acid sequence: CASSQEWDSGDGNQPQHF.

V gene TRBV4-1 combines with J gene TRBJ2-3, with TRBD2 matching over 8 bases. Losses at the gene ends were 0 bases for V and 8 bases for J; bases not matched to a gene: 13. The CDR3 contains 17 residues. Germline CDR1 reads MGHRA; CDR2 reads YSYEKL. The CDR3 nucleotides read TGCGCCAGCAGCCAAGATGGGGGGGGGACTAGACTCGCTACGCAGTATTTT. Its translation is CASSQDGGGTRLATQYF.

The genes are TRBV28 and TRBJ2-1; 8 bases match TRBD2. Germline V gene lookup returns CDR1 MDHEN and CDR2 SYDVKM. The CDR3 contains 15 residues. The trim removed 7 bases at V and 9 bases at J, leaving 14 bases unmatched. For the CDR3, the DNA is TGTGCCAGCAACCAAGGAGGTAGCGGGAACGCTGAGCAGTTCTTC. This codes for CASNQGGSGNAEQFF.

The chain combines TRBV29-1 with TRBJ2-1, with 7 bases that match TRBD1. The V gene end was trimmed by 2 bases and the J gene end by 3 bases; junction bases not matched to a gene: 10. This CDR3 is built from 16 residues. Germline V CDR1 and CDR2: SQVTM, ANQGSEA. The CDR3 reads CSVEPPQGVYYNEQFF. Here the CDR3 DNA reads TGCAGCGTTGAACCTCCGCAGGGGGTTTACTACAATGAGCAGTTCTTC.

This chain links TRBV29-1 with TRBJ2-1, with 10 bases lining up with TRBD2. Losses at the gene ends were 4 bases for V and 4 bases for J; bases not matched to a gene: 4. Germline-derived CDR1 and CDR2 are SQVTM and ANQGSEA. This CDR3 has 14 amino acids. The CDR3 bases are TGCAGCGTTGCAGGGACTAGCGTATACAATGAGCAGTTCTTC. Its translation is CSVAGTSVYNEQFF.